This TCR beta chain appears in the sequencing data of a study of early T cells in non-severe SARS-CoV-2 infection. Study information: Sequencing input comprised bulk RNA from unsorted whole blood; chain pairing was not available.

This clonotype came up a few times. The antigen remains undetermined. Each single cDNA molecule received a unique molecular identifier. A single record per CDR3 protein comes from TCRdb applying MiXCR to the 5' RACE reads. Of tens of thousands of distinct CDR3 sequences listed, 9.5% to 13% are singletons. Study conclusions and caveats: VDJdb-based annotation leaned toward anti-spike CD8 responses and missed private and CD4 specificities.

The V gene's germline CDR1 is LGHDT and CDR2 YNNKEL (reference sequence). The CDR3 totals 12 residues. The V gene end was trimmed by 2 bases and the J gene end by 10 bases; junction bases not matched to a gene: 1. The sample taken for sequencing was whole blood. This rearrangement joins TRBV3-1 to TRBJ2-1, with TRBD2 matching 8 bases. This TCR was recovered from an adult who was a healthcare worker with PCR-confirmed SARS-CoV-2 infection or an uninfected control (not recorded which). The CDR3 loop reads CASSQLAGEQFF. For the CDR3, the DNA is TGTGCCAGCAGCCAATTAGCGGGAGAGCAGTTCTTC.